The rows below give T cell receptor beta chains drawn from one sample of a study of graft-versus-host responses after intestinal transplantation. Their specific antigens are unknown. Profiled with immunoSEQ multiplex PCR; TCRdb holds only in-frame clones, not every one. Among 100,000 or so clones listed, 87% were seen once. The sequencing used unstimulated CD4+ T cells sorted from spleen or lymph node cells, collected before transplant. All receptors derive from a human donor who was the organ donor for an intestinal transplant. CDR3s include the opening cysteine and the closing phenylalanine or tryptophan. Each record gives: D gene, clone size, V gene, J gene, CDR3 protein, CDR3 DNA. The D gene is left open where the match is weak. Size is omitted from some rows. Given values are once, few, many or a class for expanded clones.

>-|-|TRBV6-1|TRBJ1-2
CASRGGDYGYTF
TGTGCCAGCCGAGGGGGGGACTATGGCTACACCTTC
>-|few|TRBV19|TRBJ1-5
CASSMGIASNQPQHF
TGTGCCAGTAGTATGGGAATCGCTTCCAATCAGCCCCAGCATTTT
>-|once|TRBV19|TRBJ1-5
CASKFQGPYQPQHF
TGTGCCAGTAAGTTTCAGGGTCCCTATCAGCCCCAGCATTTT
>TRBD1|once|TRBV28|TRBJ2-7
CASRDRVFPYEQYF
TGTGCCAGTAGAGACAGGGTATTCCCCTACGAGCAGTACTTC
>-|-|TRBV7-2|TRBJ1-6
CASSYGQQDSPLHF
TGTGCCAGCAGCTACGGACAGCAGGACTCACCCCTCCACTTT
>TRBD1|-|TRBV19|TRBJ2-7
CASSVRDRSYEQYF
TGTGCCAGTAGTGTCCGGGACAGGTCCTACGAGCAGTACTTC
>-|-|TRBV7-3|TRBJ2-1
CASSPPGYNEQFF
TGTGCCAGCAGCCCGCCGGGGTACAATGAGCAGTTCTTC
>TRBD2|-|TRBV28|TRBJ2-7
CASRPQAGVNYEQYF
TGTGCCAGCAGACCCCAAGCGGGGGTTAACTACGAGCAGTACTTC
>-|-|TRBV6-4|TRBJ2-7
CASSDTDPLDEQYF
TGTGCCAGCAGTGACACGGACCCTCTCGACGAGCAGTACTTC
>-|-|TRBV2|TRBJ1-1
CASRIGAQNTEAFF
TGTGCCAGCAGAATAGGGGCACAGAACACTGAAGCTTTCTTT
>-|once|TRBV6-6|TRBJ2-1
CASRGGRGAMVHEQFF
TGTGCCAGCAGGGGGGGGAGGGGGGCCATGGTCCATGAGCAGTTCTTC
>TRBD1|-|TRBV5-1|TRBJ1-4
CASSPTGQASEKLFF
TGCGCCAGCAGCCCAACGGGACAGGCTAGTGAAAAACTGTTTTTT